This entry lists 28 T cell receptor beta chains sequenced from one sample in a study of metastatic and nonmetastatic thyroid tumors. TCRdb reprocessed the PCR reads using MiXCR. The sample has roughly 14,000 clones; around 30% are singletons. Patients had received no treatment of any kind before thyroid surgery. The specimen sequenced was tumor tissue. The receptors originated from a female donor with papillary thyroid cancer or a benign thyroid nodule (not recorded which). Some clones in this sample may be carry-over from other donors' samples.

The chain combines TRBV6-4 with TRBJ2-7; D is undetermined. V was cut by 2 bases and J by 3 bases, with 11 bases left in between. Per the germline V gene, CDR1 is MRHNA and CDR2 is SNTAGT. The CDR3 consists of 14 residues. The CDR3 loop is CASSDRAWIYEQYF. For the CDR3, the DNA is TGTGCCAGCAGTGACAGGGCTTGGATCTACGAGCAGTACTTC.

This clone was counted at least ten times. This chain links TRBV12-3 or TRBV12-4 with TRBJ1-5; maybe TRBD1 (6 bases). The CDR3 spans 16 residues. V was cut by 0 bases and J by 4 bases, with 13 bases left in between. CDR3 sequence: CASSLAAGVGNQPQHF. The CDR3 DNA sequence: TGTGCCAGCAGTTTAGCCGCAGGGGTGGGGAATCAGCCCCAGCATTTT.

By frequency in the sample, this clone is medium-sized. This sequence joins TRBV7-6 and TRBJ1-1; tentative D call: TRBD1 (5 bases). The CDR3 consists of 15 residues. CDR1 is SGHVS, CDR2 FNYEAQ, per germline. V lost 3 bases, J lost 1 base, and 12 bases lay in between. DNA for the CDR3: TGTGCCAGCAGCTTCCCGGGACCCAAGAACACTGAAGCTTTCTTT. Translating gives CASSFPGPKNTEAFF.

This clone occurred many times. The chain joins TRBV7-9 to TRBJ1-1; D ambiguous. V was pared by 5 bases and J by 8 bases, with 12 bases between. The V gene's germline CDR1 is SEHNR and CDR2 FQNEAQ (reference sequence). This CDR3 has 12 residues. The CDR3 bases are TGTGCCAGCAGCCCCTTGATGGAGGAAGCTTTCTTT. It specifies CASSPLMEEAFF.

The genes are TRBV12-3 or TRBV12-4 and TRBJ2-2; D gene ambiguous. The CDR3 loop spans 16 amino acids. Trimming stripped 1 base from V and 1 base from J, with 10 bases between. CDR3 protein: CASSLGQVRNTGELFF. For the CDR3, the DNA is TGTGCCAGCAGTTTAGGGCAGGTCCGGAACACCGGGGAGCTGTTTTTT.

The V and J genes are TRBV12-3 or TRBV12-4 and TRBJ2-7, with D hard to call. CDR3 length equals 11 residues. Trimming took off 5 bases at V and 5 bases at J, with 7 bases between the two ends. The CDR3 DNA sequence: TGTGCCAGCAGTGGGCGCGACGAGCAGTACTTC. Its protein product is CASSGRDEQYF.

The chain employs TRBV7-6 and TRBJ1-1; possible D gene TRBD1, 5 bases. Germline-derived CDR1 and CDR2 are SGHVS and FNYEAQ. V lost 2 bases and J lost 1, with 11 bases in between. CDR3 size: 15 residues. CDR3: CASSLRAGSNTEAFF. The CDR3 DNA follows: TGTGCCAGCAGCTTAAGGGCAGGGTCGAACACTGAAGCTTTCTTT. The whole variable domain, filled in from reference TRBV7-6 and TRBJ1-1, reads GAGVSQSPRYKVTKRGQDVALRCDPISGHVSLYWYRQALGQGPEFLTYFNYEAQQDKSGLPNDRFSAERPEGSISTLTIQRTEQRDSAMYRCASSLRAGSNTEAFFGQGTRLTVV.

By share, this clone counts as hyperexpanded. The sample carries other DNA sequences with the same CDR3. The chain couples TRBV28 to TRBJ1-5, with D possibly matching TRBD1 (5 bases). With 7 bases removed from V and 11 bases from J, the gap between germline ends came to 18 bases. Germline CDR1 MDHEN, CDR2 SYDVKM. This CDR3 region has 13 residues. The DNA for the CDR3 is TGTGCCAGCACCCCCGGGACCGTCCTGTCCCAGCATTTT. Translated, it gives CASTPGTVLSQHF.

This clone appeared a few times. The chain links TRBV20-1 to TRBJ2-7; 8 positions match TRBD1. Germline CDR1 is DFQATT and CDR2 is SNEGSKA (reference sequence). Unmatched junction bases numbered 2, after V lost 2 bases and J lost 5 bases. This CDR3 contains 12 residues. CDR3 amino acids: CSARYRGNEQYF. DNA of the CDR3: TGCAGTGCTAGATACAGGGGGAACGAGCAGTACTTC.

The rearrangement links TRBV12-3 or TRBV12-4 to TRBJ1-1; D unresolved. V dropped 4 bases and J dropped 12 bases, with 12 bases sitting between them. This CDR3 comprises 11 residues. CDR3 DNA: TGTGCCAGCAGTTATGCCCGAGTGACTTTCTTT. It encodes CASSYARVTFF.

This clone was seen only a few times. A read error may produce the germline difference seen at one junction end. The chain carries TRBV5-4 and TRBJ2-3, with unresolved D. CDR3 size: 15 residues. CDR1 is SGHNT, CDR2 YYREEE, per germline (reference sequence). Here the CDR3 reads CAGSLDLSGTDTQYF. The CDR3 DNA follows: TGTGCCGGCAGCTTGGATCTAAGTGGCACAGATACGCAGTATTTT.

The genes are TRBV5-6 and TRBJ1-4, with TRBD1 matching over 7 bases. Germline trimming cut 3 bases from V and 8 bases from J; bases unmatched to any gene: 13. The CDR3 covers 16 residues. CDR1 is SGHDT and CDR2 is YYEEEE in the germline V gene. Written as DNA, the CDR3 is TGTGCCAGCAGCTCTTCCTTTGACAGGGTGGACGAAAAACTGTTTTTT. Its translation is CASSSSFDRVDEKLFF.

The J gene is TRBJ2-1, the V gene TRBV12-3 or TRBV12-4; tentative D call: TRBD1 (6 bases). The V end lost 6 bases, the J end lost 10 bases, and 16 bases lay between the germline ends. This CDR3 is built from 13 residues. CDR3 amino acids: CASSLGTPREQFF. The CDR3 DNA is TGTGCCAGCAGCCTCGGGACACCGAGAGAGCAGTTCTTC.

This clone appeared once. This chain links TRBV11-2 with TRBJ2-1; D is undetermined. The V and J ends lost 0 bases and 0 bases respectively, with 6 bases between them. Germline V lookup: CDR1 SGHAT, CDR2 FQNNGV. This CDR3 has 15 amino acids. This CDR3 reads CASSLDGSSYNEQFF. For the CDR3, the DNA is TGTGCCAGCAGCTTAGATGGGTCCTCCTACAATGAGCAGTTCTTC.

This rearrangement joins TRBV5-1 to TRBJ2-5; tentative D call: TRBD1 (6 bases). V lost 0 bases and J 4 bases, leaving 19 bases between the germline ends. The CDR3 runs to 17 residues. Per the germline V gene, CDR1 is SGHRS and CDR2 is YFSETQ. CDR3 loop: CASSLVQGDGLGETQYF. The CDR3 region has the DNA TGCGCCAGCAGCTTGGTACAGGGTGACGGCTTGGGAGAGACCCAGTACTTC.

This chain links TRBV19 with TRBJ1-2; tentatively, D is TRBD1 (5 bases). This CDR3 contains 14 residues. Germline CDR1 is LNHDA and CDR2 is SQIVND (reference sequence). V dropped 2 bases and J dropped 6 bases, with 13 bases sitting between them. The chain's CDR3 is CASSIPRQIHGYTF. The DNA for the CDR3 is TGTGCCAGTAGTATACCCCGACAGATCCATGGCTACACCTTC.

The chain employs TRBV7-9 and TRBJ2-7, with D maybe TRBD1 (5 bases). Trimming stripped 3 bases from V and 6 bases from J, with 18 bases between. The CDR3 has 15 residues. The germline CDR1 and CDR2 sequences are SEHNR and FQNEAQ (reference sequence). CDR3 sequence: CASSFTGHSPSEQYF. CDR3 sequence (DNA): TGTGCCAGCAGCTTCACAGGCCACTCGCCTAGCGAGCAGTACTTC.

This clone was recorded many times. The chain uses TRBV4-3 and TRBJ1-2, with 8 positions matching TRBD1. Germline V lookup: CDR1 LGHNA, CDR2 YSLEER. The V gene end was trimmed by 3 bases and the J gene end by 8 bases; junction bases not matched to a gene: 8. This CDR3 comprises 14 residues. The CDR3 DNA sequence: TGCGCCAGCAGCCATGACAGGGGACTAGGGGGCTACACCTTC. Translated: CASSHDRGLGGYTF.

This clone is categorized as medium-sized. The J gene is TRBJ1-1, the V gene TRBV28; a possible D gene is TRBD1 (6 bases). Germline V CDR1 and CDR2: MDHEN, SYDVKM. V dropped 11 bases and J dropped 4 bases, with 14 bases sitting between them. The CDR3 contains 12 residues. The CDR3 here is CALQGLSTEAFF. CDR3 in DNA: TGTGCCCTACAGGGTTTAAGCACTGAAGCTTTCTTT.

By sample fraction, this clone is medium-sized. This chain joins TRBV4-2 and TRBJ2-5; D remains unclear. Trimming pared 0 bases from V and 4 bases from J, leaving 9 bases between. The CDR3 runs to 14 residues. Germline V CDR1 and CDR2: LGHNA, YNFKEQ. The CDR3 nucleotides read TGTGCCAGCAGCCAAGAGGCTAGTGCAGAGACCCAGTACTTC. Its protein is CASSQEASAETQYF.

This clone was recorded at least ten times. This chain joins TRBV18 and TRBJ2-7; weak D call: TRBD1 (6 bases). V lost 3 bases to trimming and J lost 6 bases, with 9 bases between them. CDR1 KGHSH and CDR2 LQKENI come from the germline V gene. The CDR3 spans 12 residues. The CDR3 spells CASSPGAPEQYF. As DNA, the CDR3 is TGTGCCAGCTCACCGGGGGCCCCCGAGCAGTACTTC. Full variable domain (outside the CDR3, taken from reference TRBV18 and TRBJ2-7): NAGVMQNPRHLVRRRGQEARLRCSPMKGHSHVYWYRQLPEEGLKFMVYLQKENIIDESGMPKERFSAEFPKEGPSILRIQQVVRGDSAAYFCASSPGAPEQYFGPGTRLTVT.

This clone was seen a few times. The V and J genes are TRBV7-9 and TRBJ2-2; the D gene is possibly TRBD2 (6 bases). The V and J ends lost 4 bases and 6 bases respectively, with 6 bases between them. The CDR3 loop spans 12 amino acids. Germline loops: CDR1 SEHNR, CDR2 FQNEAQ (reference sequence). DNA for the CDR3: TGTGCCAGCAGCTGGGGGGCCGGGGAGCTGTTTTTT. Protein product: CASSWGAGELFF.

The rearrangement links TRBV30 to TRBJ2-1, with 10 bases that match TRBD2. J was trimmed by 3 bases and V by 5 bases; bases with no gene match: 7. This CDR3 has 15 amino acids. Germline V CDR1 and CDR2: GTSNPN, SVGIG (reference sequence). Written as DNA, the CDR3 is TGTGCCTGGGAAGCGGGAGGGCCCCACTACAATGAGCAGTTCTTC. As protein: CAWEAGGPHYNEQFF.

This clone has a count of ten or more. CDR3 in amino acids: CASSQSWSGATNEKLFF. For the CDR3, the DNA is TGTGCCAGCAGCCAGAGTTGGTCGGGCGCAACTAATGAAAAACTGTTTTTT. The chain uses TRBV4-2 and TRBJ1-4; unclear D gene. CDR1 is LGHNA, CDR2 YNFKEQ, per germline. The length of the CDR3 is 17 residues. V lost 3 bases to trimming and J lost 0 bases, with 14 bases between them.

In its sample, this clone was seen a few times. V is TRBV28 and J is TRBJ2-7; D possibly corresponds to TRBD2 (6 bases). V lost 11 bases, J lost 2 bases, and 16 bases lay in between. The CDR3 runs to 13 residues. Germline V gene sequence: CDR1 MDHEN, CDR2 SYDVKM. The CDR3 loop reads CASGGGATYEQYF. For the CDR3, the DNA is TGTGCCTCCGGGGGTGGCGCCACCTACGAGCAGTACTTC.

This clone was seen at least ten times. The chain uses TRBV7-3 and TRBJ2-3; tentatively, D is TRBD2 (7 bases). The V end lost 1 base, the J end lost 3 bases, and 11 bases lay between the germline ends. Looked up from germline, CDR1 is SGHTA and CDR2 is FQGTGA. The length of the CDR3 is 15 residues. DNA for the CDR3: TGTGCCAGCAGCTTAAGAGGGGGGGAAACAGATACGCAGTATTTT. Translating it yields CASSLRGGETDTQYF.

Ten or more counts support this clone. J is TRBJ1-1 and V is TRBV30; 11 nucleotides match TRBD1. The CDR3 totals 14 residues. V lost 3 bases and J lost 1; bases outside the gene matches: 1. The germline V gene has CDR1 GTSNPN and CDR2 SVGIG (reference sequence). The CDR3 loop is CAWRGQGGNTEAFF. The CDR3 bases are TGTGCCTGGAGGGGACAGGGGGGGAACACTGAAGCTTTCTTT.

V usage is TRBV27 and J usage is TRBJ1-2; 11 bases fit TRBD1. V trimming: 8 bases; J trimming: 4 bases; junction bases outside the gene matches: 6. The CDR3 runs 14 residues. Looked up from germline, CDR1 is MNHEY and CDR2 is SMNVEV (reference sequence). CDR3 nucleotides: TGTGCCAGCTCTCGGACAGGGGGCATCTATGGCTACACCTTC. Amino acid sequence: CASSRTGGIYGYTF.